The 28 T cell receptor beta chains presented below share a single source sample, sequenced in a study of blood T cells in healthy people across ages. PCR was performed a second time for about 7 to 12 cycles using a sample-barcoded 5' primer and a J-beta primer mix. TCRdb passed the 5' RACE reads through MiXCR, listing each CDR3 protein once. The sample holds over a million distinct CDR3 sequences, almost 25% seen once. These sequences were also reported in another study, on T cells of mothers and their children.

The sample taken for sequencing was blood. These receptors all come from a girl aged 2 to 9 in good health.

The table lists this clonotype with a few counts. The V gene is TRBV6-1, the J gene TRBJ1-1; D is ambiguous. The CDR3 spans 15 residues. The V gene lost 1 base and the J gene lost 4 bases, with 13 bases spanning the gap. CDR1 MNHNS and CDR2 SASEGT come from the germline V gene. The CDR3 DNA follows: TGTGCCAGCAGTGAAGATCCGGGGTTGGGCACTGAAGCTTTCTTT. Amino acid sequence: CASSEDPGLGTEAFF.

The chain employs TRBV7-9 and TRBJ2-5; D is perhaps TRBD2 (6 bases). V was pared by 6 bases and J by 3 bases, with 17 bases between. The CDR3 runs to 15 residues. The germline gives CDR1 SEHNR, CDR2 FQNEAQ (reference sequence). The DNA for the CDR3 is TGTGCCAGCAGTTCAGGGACTCATTCCGAAGAGACCCAGTACTTC. Translation gives CASSSGTHSEETQYF.

Written as DNA, the CDR3 is TGCAGTGCCAGACCCTCTGGAACAGGGGGCTATGGCTACACCTTC. Residues: CSARPSGTGGYGYTF. V and J are TRBV20-1 and TRBJ1-2; 8 nucleotides agree with TRBD1. CDR3 length: 15 amino acids. Germline V CDR1 and CDR2: DFQATT, SNEGSKA (reference sequence). Unmatched junction bases numbered 13, after V lost 6 bases and J lost 4 bases.

The chain uses TRBV29-1 and TRBJ2-3; TRBD1 agrees at 7 bases. The CDR3 has 14 residues. Per germline, CDR1 SQVTM and CDR2 ANQGSEA. Trimming removed 6 bases from V and 1 base from J; junction bases left unmatched: 7. CDR3 coding DNA: TGCAGCGTAAGACAGGGTATCGGCACAGATACGCAGTATTTT. This gives the protein CSVRQGIGTDTQYF.

The chain employs TRBV7-9 and TRBJ1-1; TRBD1 matches 7 bases. The CDR3 is 13 amino acids. From germline, CDR1 is SEHNR and CDR2 FQNEAQ (reference sequence). Germline trimming cut 1 base from V and 7 bases from J; bases unmatched to any gene: 3. For the CDR3, the DNA is TGTGCCAGCAGCTTAGACCGGGACAGTGAAGCTTTCTTT. Encoded protein: CASSLDRDSEAFF.

The chain uses TRBV7-2 and TRBJ2-2; D not certain. CDR3 length: 14 amino acids. Trimming removed 5 bases at V and 7 bases at J, with 14 bases between. CDR1 is SGHTA and CDR2 is FQGNSA in the germline V gene. The CDR3 reads CASSPSRSRGELFF. The DNA of the CDR3 is TGTGCCAGCAGCCCAAGCCGGAGCCGCGGGGAGCTGTTTTTT.

This clonotype was counted between two and nine times. CDR3 sequence reads: CATSDFSEPGYTF. The DNA for the CDR3 is TGTGCCACCAGTGATTTTAGCGAACCTGGCTACACCTTC. This sequence joins TRBV24-1 and TRBJ1-2; D is unclear. Germline CDR1 KGHDR, CDR2 SFDVKD. V lost 1 base and J lost 7, with 9 bases in between. The CDR3 contains 13 residues.

The chain has TRBV4-1 and TRBJ1-1, with 9 nucleotides matching TRBD1. This CDR3 comprises 15 residues. Germline CDR1 reads MGHRA; CDR2 reads YSYEKL. Germline trimming cut 3 bases from V and 7 bases from J; bases unmatched to any gene: 9. CDR3: CASSHPRDRAGEAFF. CDR3 DNA: TGCGCCAGCAGCCATCCCCGGGACAGGGCCGGTGAAGCTTTCTTT.

This clonotype was seen only a few times. The chain recombines TRBV7-9 with TRBJ1-2; the match to TRBD1 covers 7 bases. This CDR3 has 18 amino acids. The germline CDR1 and CDR2 sequences are SEHNR and FQNEAQ (reference sequence). After removal of 5 bases from V and 2 bases from J, the junction contained 17 bases not matched to a gene. The DNA for the CDR3 is TGTGCCAGCAGCGACGAAAACGACAGGGAGGGCCCCAACTATGGCTACACCTTC. It is translated as CASSDENDREGPNYGYTF.

This clonotype was found a few times. The gene calls are TRBV9 and TRBJ1-6, with no clear D. Deletions cut 2 bases from V and 13 bases from J, with 16 bases between. The CDR3 loop spans 14 amino acids. Germline V gives CDR1 SGDLS, CDR2 YYNGEE. The CDR3 sequence is CASSVGRPLDPLHF. The CDR3 DNA follows: TGTGCCAGCAGCGTGGGTCGACCCTTAGATCCCCTCCACTTT. Filled out from reference TRBV9 and TRBJ1-6, the complete variable domain reads DSGVTQTPKHLITATGQRVTLRCSPRSGDLSVYWYQQSLDQGLQFLIQYYNGEERAKGNILERFSAQQFPDLHSELNLSSLELGDSALYFCASSVGRPLDPLHFGNGTRLTVT.

This clonotype was recorded many times. In nucleotides, the CDR3 is TGTGCCAGCAGTTACACCGGGACAGGGAGCCACATTCAGTACTTC. This codes for CASSYTGTGSHIQYF. The chain recombines TRBV6-5 with TRBJ2-4, with TRBD1 matching over 9 bases. V was pared by 2 bases and J by 8 bases, with 7 bases of the junction left unmatched. The V gene's germline CDR1 is MNHEY and CDR2 SVGAGI. The CDR3 runs 15 residues.

This clonotype was counted a few times. This chain links TRBV28 with TRBJ2-5, with D unclear. The ends were cut back, 6 bases at V and 9 bases at J, with 26 bases in the middle. The CDR3 loop spans 16 amino acids. Germline V gene lookup returns CDR1 MDHEN and CDR2 SYDVKM. The DNA of the CDR3 is TGTGCCAGCAGCGAGACCAGCTCATATCAACTTTGGGCCCAGTACTTC. Protein: CASSETSSYQLWAQYF.

The chain recombines TRBV5-1 with TRBJ2-3, with TRBD2 matching 8 bases. CDR1 and CDR2 (germline): SGHRS, YFSETQ. The V and J ends lost 6 bases and 3 bases, in that order; junction bases with no gene match: 6. The CDR3 consists of 14 residues. CDR3 coding DNA: TGCGCCAGCATGCTCGCGGGGGGAACAGATACGCAGTATTTT. It encodes CASMLAGGTDTQYF.

This clonotype has just a few counts. This chain uses TRBV12-3 or TRBV12-4 with TRBJ2-2, with 11 positions matching TRBD2. Germline trimming cut 7 bases from V and 1 base from J; bases unmatched to any gene: 5. The CDR3 runs 16 residues. The chain's CDR3 is CASNRLAGLNTGELFF. In DNA form, the CDR3 reads TGTGCCAGCAACCGACTAGCGGGATTGAACACCGGGGAGCTGTTTTTT.

The rearrangement links TRBV20-1 to TRBJ2-3; 10 nucleotides line up with TRBD1. The CDR3 consists of 19 residues. The V gene end was trimmed by 1 base and the J gene end by 0 bases; junction bases not matched to a gene: 13. CDR1 and CDR2 from the germline V gene are DFQATT and SNEGSKA (reference sequence). This chain's CDR3 is CSARVPPGTGVPSTDTQYF. CDR3 in DNA: TGCAGTGCTAGAGTGCCTCCCGGGACAGGGGTCCCTAGCACAGATACGCAGTATTTT.

V and J are TRBV20-1 and TRBJ1-2, with 10 bases that match TRBD1. The length of the CDR3 is 14 residues. In germline, CDR1 is DFQATT, CDR2 SNEGSKA (reference sequence). Germline trimming cut 6 bases from V and 6 bases from J; bases unmatched to any gene: 10. The CDR3 DNA follows: TGCAGTGCCCAACGCTCTGACAGGGGGCATGGCTACACCTTC. Translating gives CSAQRSDRGHGYTF.

About this clonotype itself: The germline gene is not matched at one end of the junction; a read error may be the cause. The DNA of the CDR3 is TGTGCCATCAGGACAGGGAATTCCTACGAGCAGCACTTC. Translating it yields CAIRTGNSYEQHF. The chain links TRBV10-3 to TRBJ2-7, with TRBD1 matching 7 bases. CDR1 ENHRY and CDR2 SYGVKD come from the germline V gene. This CDR3 is built from 13 residues.

DNA for the CDR3: TGTGCCAGCAGTGAAAGGACAGACTTTATCGGGGAGCTGTTTTTT. Its translation is CASSERTDFIGELFF. V gene TRBV2 combines with J gene TRBJ2-2, with D perhaps TRBD1 (6 bases). The germline V gene has CDR1 SNHLY and CDR2 FYNNEI. The germline V and J ends were trimmed by 2 bases and 7 bases, with 14 bases remaining between them. The CDR3 covers 15 residues.

The CDR3 DNA reads as TGTGCTAGTGGTCTCGCGGGGGCTTATAATGAAAAACTGTTTTTT. Translating it yields CASGLAGAYNEKLFF. The J gene is TRBJ1-4, the V gene TRBV12-5, with a tentative D call TRBD1 (6 bases). Germline V gene sequence: CDR1 LGHNT, CDR2 FRNRAP. Trimming took off 5 bases at V and 4 bases at J, with 14 bases between the two ends. The length of the CDR3 is 15 residues.

V gene TRBV28 combines with J gene TRBJ1-2; D might be TRBD1 (6 bases). This CDR3 has 13 amino acids. Germline V gives CDR1 MDHEN, CDR2 SYDVKM. Trimming removed 7 bases at V and 6 bases at J, with 15 bases between. CDR3 sequence reads: CASTTGGANGYTF. CDR3 coding DNA: TGTGCCAGCACCACGGGGGGGGCGAATGGCTACACCTTC.

This clonotype was seen more than once but under ten times. V gene TRBV27 combines with J gene TRBJ1-4; no definite D call. Deletions cut 4 bases from V and 10 bases from J, with 13 bases between. Germline lookup yields CDR1 MNHEY and CDR2 SMNVEV (reference sequence). The CDR3 has 13 residues. Here the CDR3 reads CASSSQVRGKLFF. CDR3 in DNA: TGTGCCAGCAGTTCCCAGGTGCGGGGAAAACTGTTTTTT.

The CDR3 is CSVHGGSGEYNEQFF. As DNA, the CDR3 is TGCAGCGTACACGGGGGGAGTGGAGAGTACAATGAGCAGTTCTTC. The rearrangement uses TRBV29-1 and TRBJ2-1; 7 nucleotides line up with TRBD2. Germline V gene data show CDR1 as SQVTM and CDR2 as ANQGSEA. The V segment lost 6 bases and the J segment 4 bases; nucleotides outside the gene matches: 12. This CDR3 spans 15 amino acids.

Remarks on this clonotype: The missing conserved phenylalanine or tryptophan at the end of this CDR3 makes a read error likely. The chain joins TRBV24-1 to TRBJ2-3; 7 positions agree with TRBD1. The CDR3 is made up of 14 amino acids. Germline V gene sequence: CDR1 KGHDR, CDR2 SFDVKD. The trim removed 7 bases at V and 1 base at J, leaving 4 bases unmatched. CDR3 protein: CATSGDSRTDTQYL. CDR3 DNA: TGTGCCACCAGCGGGGACAGCCGCACAGATACGCAGTATTTG.

This clonotype was counted a few times. The CDR3 protein is CASSQVRTSGSSIQYF. In DNA, the CDR3 is TGCGCCAGCAGCCAAGTCAGGACTAGCGGGAGCAGCATTCAGTACTTC. The chain couples TRBV4-1 to TRBJ2-4, with 13 bases fitting TRBD2. This CDR3 is 16 amino acids long. Germline lookup yields CDR1 MGHRA and CDR2 YSYEKL. J was trimmed by 9 bases and V by 1 base; bases with no gene match: 6.

This chain connects TRBV7-8 to TRBJ1-1; D gene uncertain. From germline, CDR1 is SGHVS and CDR2 FQNEAQ. V gave up 4 bases and J gave up 9 bases, with 21 bases separating them. CDR3 size: 15 residues. The CDR3 region has the DNA TGTGCCAGCAGCTCCGGAGTTATGGGTGGGGATAAAGCTTTCTTT. This gives the protein CASSSGVMGGDKAFF.

The chain recombines TRBV27 with TRBJ1-5, with D possibly matching TRBD1 (5 bases). Germline lookup yields CDR1 MNHEY and CDR2 SMNVEV (reference sequence). This CDR3 spans 13 amino acids. Trimming removed 4 bases from V and 6 bases from J, with 10 bases in between. The CDR3 here is CASSYGGGQPQHF. The CDR3 nucleotides are TGTGCCAGCAGTTACGGGGGTGGTCAGCCCCAGCATTTT.

This chain links TRBV10-3 with TRBJ2-7; TRBD1 matches at 7 bases. Germline CDR1 reads ENHRY; CDR2 reads SYGVKD. This CDR3 is built from 14 residues. Losses at the gene ends were 7 bases for V and 0 bases for J; bases not matched to a gene: 6. CDR3 sequence reads: CAIKGGLTSYEQYF. CDR3 nucleotides: TGTGCCATCAAAGGGGGCCTGACCTCCTACGAGCAGTACTTC.

In this sample, this clonotype turned up a few times. CDR3 region: CASSSIRLQYTQYF. CDR3 DNA: TGTGCCAGCAGCTCGATTAGGCTACAGTATACGCAGTATTTT. J is TRBJ2-3 and V is TRBV7-2, with D unresolved. The CDR3 consists of 14 residues. Germline CDR1 and CDR2: SGHTA and FQGNSA. Trimming stripped 4 bases from V and 7 bases from J, with 15 bases between.